This paragraph covers one T cell receptor (beta chain) sequence. Its matching antigen is unknown. The treatment was: 15 to 20 received Ad26.COV2.S at low or high dose, single or two shots; about 5 received placebo; per-sample allocation not given. Following the first vaccine or placebo injection, samples were taken on day 63. This person who donated was an adult of 18-55 years in Boston. These data originate in a study of Ad26.COV2.S vaccination and SARS-CoV-2 variants. Sequencing used immunoSEQ multiplex PCR; TCRdb keeps in-frame clones, though not all of them. Of under 550,000 clones in the sample, 80% to 95% were seen once. Study results and limitations: Vaccinated and placebo-treated recipients had similar non-spike TCR breadth. Those who received the vaccine showed greater spike-specific TCR breadth than those given placebo. Analytic work on TCR breadth and depth might have understated the full extent of total T cell responses.

CDR3 size: 15 residues. CDR1 SGHRS and CDR2 YFSETQ come from the germline V gene. The V end was cut by 4 bases, the J end by 0 bases, with 11 bases between. This rearrangement joins TRBV5-1 to TRBJ2-1; D might be TRBD1 (5 bases). The TCR sequence derives from a person aged 18-65 years who received the Ad26.COV2.S COVID-19 vaccine or a placebo. The source material was peripheral blood, sampled in a trial of Ad26.COV2.S vaccine versus placebo. CDR3: CASSGTGVSYNEQFF. CDR3 DNA sequence: TGCGCCAGCAGCGGAACAGGAGTCTCCTACAATGAGCAGTTCTTC.